These 18 T cell receptor beta chains were all obtained from the same sample, sequenced in a study of shared clonotypes between healthy human individuals. Naive CD8 isolation took CD45RO-negative cells positively selected for CCR7 and excluded terminally differentiated effector memory CD45RA+ cells. TCRdb's table, derived via immunoSEQ multiplex PCR, lists solely in-frame clones and lacks some. The sample lists 760,000 or so clones, roughly 96% seen once, with under 0.3% in the top ten. Specimen: naive CD8+ T cells sorted from blood. The receptors stem from a man aged 30-40 years in good health.

This clone has just one count. The chain carries TRBV9 and TRBJ2-1; 13 bases are a match to TRBD2. The germline V gene has CDR1 SGDLS and CDR2 YYNGEE. The CDR3 consists of 14 residues. The J segment lost 10 bases and the V segment lost 5 bases, leaving 6 bases of the junction unmatched. For the CDR3, the DNA is TGTGCCAGCAGAAGGACTAGCGGGAGAGGGGAGCAGTTCTTC. It codes for CASRRTSGRGEQFF.

This rearrangement joins TRBV6-1 to TRBJ2-7, with 9 bases that match TRBD1. Per germline, CDR1 MNHNS and CDR2 SASEGT. The CDR3 runs 15 residues. Trimming cost V 6 bases and J 2 bases; bases outside gene matches: 8. The CDR3 region is CASRGTGKNPYEQYF. The DNA for the CDR3 is TGTGCCAGCAGAGGGACAGGGAAAAACCCCTACGAGCAGTACTTC.

The rearrangement links TRBV29-1 to TRBJ2-1, with 9 bases that match TRBD1. This CDR3 region has 14 residues. V dropped 5 bases and J dropped 4; count of bases not matched to a gene: 6. Germline CDR1 SQVTM, CDR2 ANQGSEA. CDR3 sequence: CSVHSGTGYNEQFF. DNA for the CDR3: TGCAGCGTTCATTCCGGGACAGGGTACAATGAGCAGTTCTTC.

The chain carries TRBV2 and TRBJ2-7; unclear D gene. Germline V CDR1 and CDR2: SNHLY, FYNNEI. The CDR3 covers 12 residues. The V end lost 1 base, the J end lost 5 bases, and 6 bases lay between the germline ends. CDR3 coding DNA: TGTGCCAGCAGTGAAGTATTCGACGAGCAGTACTTC. Its translation is CASSEVFDEQYF.

The rearrangement links TRBV29-1 to TRBJ2-3; D is undetermined. Germline V CDR1 and CDR2: SQVTM, ANQGSEA. This CDR3 contains 13 residues. The V and J ends lost 6 bases and 6 bases respectively, with 16 bases between them. The CDR3 coding sequence is TGCAGCGTGCTCCGGCCAGGAAGGGATACGCAGTATTTT. This translates into CSVLRPGRDTQYF.

The J gene is TRBJ1-2, the V gene TRBV7-2; 7 nucleotides agree with TRBD1. Germline CDR1 and CDR2: SGHTA and FQGNSA. J was trimmed by 3 bases and V by 5 bases; bases with no gene match: 3. CDR3 length equals 13 residues. CDR3 DNA sequence: TGTGCCAGCAGCATGACAGGGCACTATGGCTACACCTTC. It codes for CASSMTGHYGYTF.

This rearrangement joins TRBV7-2 to TRBJ1-5; 10 bases map to TRBD1. Germline lookup yields CDR1 SGHTA and CDR2 FQGNSA. The CDR3 length is 16 residues. V gave up 7 bases and J gave up 11 bases; unmatched junction bases: 17. CDR3 bases: TGTGCCAGCACCAGACCCGGGACAGGGGACCGGGGAGCCCAGCATTTT. Translation gives CASTRPGTGDRGAQHF.

The chain carries TRBV7-6 and TRBJ2-5; 9 nucleotides agree with TRBD2. Germline CDR1 SGHVS, CDR2 FNYEAQ. The V and J ends lost 4 bases and 6 bases, in that order; junction bases with no gene match: 6. The CDR3 consists of 14 residues. This CDR3 is CASSSTSGHKTQYF. The CDR3 DNA follows: TGTGCCAGCAGCTCCACTAGCGGGCACAAGACCCAGTACTTC.

The chain joins TRBV27 to TRBJ2-3; the match to TRBD2 covers 9 bases. Looked up from germline, CDR1 is MNHEY and CDR2 is SMNVEV (reference sequence). After removal of 4 bases from V and 5 bases from J, the junction contained 4 bases not matched to a gene. The CDR3 contains 14 residues. CDR3 loop: CASSYSGSLDTQYF. The CDR3 nucleotides read TGTGCCAGCAGTTATAGCGGGAGCTTAGATACGCAGTATTTT.

The chain recombines TRBV5-6 with TRBJ1-2, with D perhaps TRBD1 (5 bases). The CDR3 runs 18 residues. The germline gives CDR1 SGHDT, CDR2 YYEEEE. Trimming took 2 bases from V and 6 from J, leaving 26 bases between them. CDR3 residues: CASSLPLALDGDSDGYTF. CDR3 bases: TGTGCCAGCAGCTTACCTCTCGCATTGGACGGAGACAGCGATGGCTACACCTTC.

The chain joins TRBV2 to TRBJ1-4, with a weak D call TRBD1 (6 bases). Germline CDR1 SNHLY, CDR2 FYNNEI. The germline V and J ends were trimmed by 4 bases and 4 bases, with 13 bases remaining between them. This CDR3 region has 15 residues. The DNA of the CDR3 is TGTGCCAGCAGTGGGAGGGGGGCGAGTAATGAAAAACTGTTTTTT. This translates into CASSGRGASNEKLFF.

The rearrangement uses TRBV28 and TRBJ2-1; D possibly uses TRBD1 or TRBD2 (6 bases each). The germline gives CDR1 MDHEN, CDR2 SYDVKM. The CDR3 extends over 15 amino acids. Trimming removed 5 bases at V and 1 base at J, with 12 bases between. The CDR3 DNA follows: TGTGCCAGCAGTGGGGGGCTTAATTCCTACAATGAGCAGTTCTTC. Amino acid sequence: CASSGGLNSYNEQFF.

The table lists this clone with a few counts. This chain joins TRBV10-1 and TRBJ2-7, with a weak D call TRBD1 (6 bases). Germline assignment: CDR1 WNHNN and CDR2 SYGVQD (reference sequence). V lost 7 bases and J 3 bases, leaving 19 bases between the germline ends. This CDR3 contains 15 residues. CDR3 sequence: CASISQTGTYYEQYF. The CDR3, as DNA: TGCGCCAGCATCTCTCAAACCGGGACATACTACGAGCAGTACTTC.

V and J are TRBV7-8 and TRBJ1-4; TRBD1 aligns across 7 bases. The CDR3 covers 21 residues. Germline loops: CDR1 SGHVS, CDR2 FQNEAQ. Trimming removed 3 bases from V and 6 bases from J; junction bases left unmatched: 25. DNA of the CDR3: TGTGCCAGCAGCTTTACCCAGATATTGAAGGAGACGGGACAGCCTTATGAAAAACTGTTTTTT. It translates to CASSFTQILKETGQPYEKLFF.

This chain's CDR3 is CASSPTSEGAKNIQYF. CDR3 in DNA: TGTGCCAGCAGCCCGACTAGCGAGGGGGCCAAAAACATTCAGTACTTC. The genes are TRBV7-2 and TRBJ2-4; 8 positions agree with TRBD2. The CDR3 runs 16 residues. In germline, CDR1 is SGHTA, CDR2 FQGNSA. Unmatched junction bases numbered 7, after V lost 5 bases and J lost 1 base. Together with reference TRBV7-2 and TRBJ2-4, the CDR3 gives the full variable domain: GAGVSQSPSNKVTEKGKDVELRCDPISGHTALYWYRQSLGQGLEFLIYFQGNSAPDKSGLPSDRFSAERTGGSVSTLTIQRTQQEDSAVYLCASSPTSEGAKNIQYFGAGTRLSVL.

The genes are TRBV7-9 and TRBJ2-7; D is ambiguous. Trimming cost V 4 bases and J 5 bases, with 9 bases left between them. The V gene's germline CDR1 is SEHNR and CDR2 FQNEAQ (reference sequence). The CDR3 extends over 12 amino acids. The CDR3 sequence is CASSWGEDEQYF. Written as DNA, the CDR3 is TGTGCCAGCAGCTGGGGTGAGGACGAGCAGTACTTC.

The chain has TRBV9 and TRBJ2-2, with 10 positions matching TRBD1. With 4 bases clipped from V and 4 bases from J, the junction kept 4 bases outside the gene matches. Germline CDR1 SGDLS, CDR2 YYNGEE. This CDR3 has 15 amino acids. In nucleotides, the CDR3 is TGTGCCAGCAGCCCCCGGGACAGGGGCACCGGGGAGCTGTTTTTT. Translating gives CASSPRDRGTGELFF.

The V call is TRBV9, the J call TRBJ1-4; 7 bases agree with TRBD1. With V trimmed by 7 bases and J by 7 bases, 16 bases remained unmatched. The CDR3 has 16 amino acids. Per the germline V gene, CDR1 is SGDLS and CDR2 is YYNGEE. The CDR3 DNA reads TGTGCCAGCTCCAGCAGGGGGGGATTGGTGTCTGAAAAACTGTTTTTT. It yields the protein CASSSRGGLVSEKLFF.